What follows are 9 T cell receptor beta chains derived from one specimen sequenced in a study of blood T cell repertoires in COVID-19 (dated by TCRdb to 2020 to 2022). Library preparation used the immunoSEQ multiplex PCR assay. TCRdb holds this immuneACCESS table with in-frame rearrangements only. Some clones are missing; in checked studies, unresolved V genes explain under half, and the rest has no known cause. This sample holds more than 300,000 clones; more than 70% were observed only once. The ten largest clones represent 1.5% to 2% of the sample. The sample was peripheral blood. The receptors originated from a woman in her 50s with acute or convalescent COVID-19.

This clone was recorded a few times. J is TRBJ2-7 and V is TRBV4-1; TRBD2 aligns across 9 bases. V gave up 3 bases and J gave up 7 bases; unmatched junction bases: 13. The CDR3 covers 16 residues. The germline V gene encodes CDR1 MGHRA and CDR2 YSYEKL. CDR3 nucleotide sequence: TGCGCCAGCAGCCACCCAGCGGCTAGCGGGACTGGGGAGCAGTACTTC. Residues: CASSHPAASGTGEQYF.

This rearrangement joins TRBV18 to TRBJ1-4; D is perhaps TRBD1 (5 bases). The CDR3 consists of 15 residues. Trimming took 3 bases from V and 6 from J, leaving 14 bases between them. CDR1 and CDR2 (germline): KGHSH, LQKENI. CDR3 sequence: CASSPAKGFDEKLFF. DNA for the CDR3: TGTGCCAGCTCACCCGCAAAGGGGTTTGATGAAAAACTGTTTTTT.

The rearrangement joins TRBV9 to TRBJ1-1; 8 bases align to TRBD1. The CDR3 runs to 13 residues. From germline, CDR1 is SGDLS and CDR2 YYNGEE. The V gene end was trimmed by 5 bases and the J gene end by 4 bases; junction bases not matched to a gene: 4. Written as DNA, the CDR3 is TGTGCCAGCAGGCGAACAGGGGGCACTGAAGCTTTCTTT. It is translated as CASRRTGGTEAFF.

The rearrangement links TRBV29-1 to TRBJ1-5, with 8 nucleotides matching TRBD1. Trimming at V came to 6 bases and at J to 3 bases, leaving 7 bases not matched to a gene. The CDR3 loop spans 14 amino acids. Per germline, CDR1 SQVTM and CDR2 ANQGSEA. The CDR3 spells CSVLPRGPNQPQHF. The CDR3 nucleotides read TGCAGCGTCCTCCCCAGGGGGCCCAATCAGCCCCAGCATTTT.

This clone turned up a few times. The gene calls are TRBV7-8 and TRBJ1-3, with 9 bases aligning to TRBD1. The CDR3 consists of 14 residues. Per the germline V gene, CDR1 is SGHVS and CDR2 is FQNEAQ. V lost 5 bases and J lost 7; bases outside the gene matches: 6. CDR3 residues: CASSPWTGENTIYF. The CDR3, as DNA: TGTGCCAGCAGCCCCTGGACAGGGGAGAACACCATATATTTT.

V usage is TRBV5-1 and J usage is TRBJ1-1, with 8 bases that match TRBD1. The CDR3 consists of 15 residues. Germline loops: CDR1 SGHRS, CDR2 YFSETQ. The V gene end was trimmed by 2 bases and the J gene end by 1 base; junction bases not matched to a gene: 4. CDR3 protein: CASSLGQGKNTEAFF. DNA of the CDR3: TGCGCCAGCAGCTTAGGACAGGGTAAGAACACTGAAGCTTTCTTT.

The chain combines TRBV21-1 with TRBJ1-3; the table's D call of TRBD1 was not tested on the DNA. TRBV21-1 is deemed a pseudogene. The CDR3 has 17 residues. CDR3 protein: CASSQPTGGVSGNTIYF. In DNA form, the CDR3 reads TGTGCCAGCAGCCAACCGACAGGGGGCGTCTCTGGAAACACCATATATTTT.

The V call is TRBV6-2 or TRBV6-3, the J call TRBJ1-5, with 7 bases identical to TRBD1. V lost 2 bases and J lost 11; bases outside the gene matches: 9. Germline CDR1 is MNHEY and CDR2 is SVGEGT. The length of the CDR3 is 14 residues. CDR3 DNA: TGTGCCAGCAGTTACCGGCAGGGGGGTATAGCCCAGCATTTT. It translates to CASSYRQGGIAQHF.

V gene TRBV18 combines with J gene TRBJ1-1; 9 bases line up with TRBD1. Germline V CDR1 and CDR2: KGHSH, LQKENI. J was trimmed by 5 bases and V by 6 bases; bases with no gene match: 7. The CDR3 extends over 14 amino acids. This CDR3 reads CASSSGTGSTEAFF. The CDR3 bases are TGTGCCAGCTCGTCCGGGACAGGGAGTACTGAAGCTTTCTTT.